Presented here are 11 T cell receptor beta chains from one specimen sequenced in a study of early T cells in non-severe SARS-CoV-2 infection. MiXCR, run by TCRdb on the 5' RACE reads, gives a single entry per CDR3 protein. The table lists just under 65,000 distinct CDR3 sequences, less than 9.5% of them singletons, with about an eighth in the top ten. The source material was whole blood, sampled at baseline. The receptors were sampled from an adult who was a healthcare worker with PCR-confirmed SARS-CoV-2 infection or an uninfected control (not recorded which).

The chain couples TRBV19 to TRBJ2-2; 10 bases match TRBD2. Germline CDR1 and CDR2: LNHDA and SQIVND (reference sequence). V shed 6 bases and J 3 bases; nucleotides not matched to a gene: 10. The CDR3 loop spans 17 amino acids. The CDR3 loop is CASSPTGTSDYTGELFF. CDR3 coding DNA: TGTGCCAGTAGCCCCACCGGGACTAGCGATTACACCGGGGAGCTGTTTTTT.

The CDR3: CASSASGAGNTQYF. The CDR3, as DNA: TGTGCCAGCAGTGCCAGCGGGGCGGGGAATACGCAGTATTTT. This chain connects TRBV12-3 or TRBV12-4 to TRBJ2-3; 7 bases agree with TRBD2. This CDR3 has 14 amino acids. V lost 5 bases, J lost 7 bases, and 9 bases stayed unmatched.

This clonotype was counted many times. This chain joins TRBV20-1 and TRBJ2-7, with 8 bases aligning to TRBD1. The junction had 4 bases not matched to a gene; V was cut back by 1 base and J by 5 bases. The CDR3 covers 13 residues. Germline V lookup: CDR1 DFQATT, CDR2 SNEGSKA (reference sequence). In nucleotides, the CDR3 is TGCAGTGCTAGAGGGGGCAGGGGGCACGAGCAGTACTTC. This codes for CSARGGRGHEQYF.

In this sample, this clonotype turned up a few times. This rearrangement joins TRBV7-2 to TRBJ1-4; D gene ambiguous. CDR1 and CDR2 (germline): SGHTA, FQGNSA. The CDR3 contains 13 residues. Between the trimmed V and J ends, which lost 4 bases and 7 bases, there was a span of 10 bases. The CDR3 region is CASSSPRVEKLFF. The CDR3 bases are TGTGCCAGCAGCTCTCCAAGGGTTGAAAAACTGTTTTTT.

This clonotype was picked up a small number of times. J is TRBJ2-1 and V is TRBV9; D is ambiguous. This CDR3 has 13 residues. The germline gives CDR1 SGDLS, CDR2 YYNGEE. The V end was cut by 6 bases, the J end by 0 bases, with 7 bases between. Here the CDR3 reads CASNEDSYNEQFF. The DNA of the CDR3 is TGTGCCAGCAACGAGGACTCCTACAATGAGCAGTTCTTC.

This sequence joins TRBV11-2 and TRBJ1-2; D gene ambiguous. This CDR3 has 13 amino acids. Trimming took off 2 bases at V and 3 bases at J, with 7 bases between the two ends. CDR1 is SGHAT, CDR2 FQNNGV, per germline. For the CDR3, the DNA is TGTGCCAGCAGCTTACCGGGGTACTATGGCTACACCTTC. It codes for CASSLPGYYGYTF.

This clonotype was seen more than once but under ten times. V is TRBV13 and J is TRBJ2-2; perhaps D is TRBD1 or TRBD2 (5 bases each). The V gene's germline CDR1 is PRHDT and CDR2 FYEKMQ (reference sequence). V was pared by 2 bases and J by 2 bases, with 15 bases between. The length of the CDR3 is 17 residues. CDR3 sequence (DNA): TGTGCCAGCAGCTTATCGTGGGACGGGATAAACACCGGGGAGCTGTTTTTT. It is translated as CASSLSWDGINTGELFF.

This clonotype was observed a few times. This chain connects TRBV7-9 to TRBJ2-3, with 11 nucleotides matching TRBD2. This CDR3 has 13 amino acids. Germline V gene sequence: CDR1 SEHNR, CDR2 FQNEAQ (reference sequence). This chain's CDR3 is CGSGRVPTDTQYF. For the CDR3, the DNA is TGTGGTAGCGGGAGGGTCCCAACAGATACGCAGTATTTT.

The chain combines TRBV12-3 or TRBV12-4 with TRBJ1-1; TRBD1 might be the D (5 bases). The CDR3 is made up of 15 amino acids. V gave up 5 bases and J gave up 3 bases, with 16 bases separating them. The CDR3 nucleotides are TGTGCCAGCAGTCCAATGGGACCACTGGACACTGAAGCTTTCTTT. Its protein product is CASSPMGPLDTEAFF.

This rearrangement joins TRBV5-1 to TRBJ2-2; D gene unclear. CDR3 length: 14 amino acids. The germline V gene has CDR1 SGHRS and CDR2 YFSETQ. The ends were cut back, 5 bases at V and 6 bases at J, with 14 bases in the middle. The CDR3 reads CASRDDPLSGELFF. As DNA, the CDR3 is TGCGCCAGCAGAGATGACCCGTTGTCCGGGGAGCTGTTTTTT. Complete variable domain (other parts from reference TRBV5-1 and TRBJ2-2): KAGVTQTPRYLIKTRGQQVTLSCSPISGHRSVSWYQQTPGQGLQFLFEYFSETQRNKGNFPGRFSGRQFSNSRSEMNVSTLELGDSALYLCASRDDPLSGELFFGEGSRLTVL.

This clonotype has a handful of counts. The chain employs TRBV29-1 and TRBJ2-3, with D tentatively TRBD1 or TRBD2 (5 bases each). The ends were cut back, 5 bases at V and 4 bases at J, with 16 bases in the middle. The germline V gene has CDR1 SQVTM and CDR2 ANQGSEA. CDR3 length: 14 residues. CDR3 residues: CSVPTAVGADTQYF. The CDR3 bases are TGCAGCGTTCCCACGGCCGTGGGGGCAGATACGCAGTATTTT.